This record concerns one T cell receptor (beta chain) sequence. The length of the CDR3 is 15 residues. Trimming cost V 5 bases and J 5 bases; bases outside gene matches: 4. The germline CDR1 and CDR2 sequences are SGHVS and FNYEAQ. The source of the sample is a study of blood T cell repertoires in COVID-19. On the study more broadly: The cDNA or gDNA used as material had been derived from T cells, B-cell-depleted T cells, or PBMCs.

Methods used by the authors: From reference gene primer amplification, estimates of nucleated cell counts were derived. Produced via immunoSEQ multiplex PCR; TCRdb's table is partial and in-frame only. V and J calls and clone size are copied from that table; D and trimming were computed from the DNA. The data show some 200,000 clones, roughly nine tenths seen once. Sequencing was carried out using peripheral blood. The chain combines TRBV7-6 with TRBJ1-6; 9 bases align to TRBD1. This sequence originates from a woman in her seventies with acute or convalescent COVID-19. In nucleotides, the CDR3 is TGTGCCAGCAGCAAGGGGACAGGGAATAATTCACCCCTCCACTTT. It yields the protein CASSKGTGNNSPLHF.